One and the same sample provided the 23 T cell receptor beta chains below, sequenced in a study of shared clonotypes between healthy human individuals. Clones were read by immunoSEQ multiplex PCR, and TCRdb kept only the in-frame ones, dropping some. The sample includes about half a million clones, more than 65% seen only once; the top ten take 10% to 15%. The sequenced sample consisted of PBMCs. Receptors were obtained from a woman aged 40 to 50 in good health. Some clones in this sample may be carry-over from other donors' samples.

The J gene is TRBJ2-2, the V gene TRBV7-2; maybe TRBD2 (5 bases). Trimming removed 8 bases at V and 5 bases at J, with 18 bases between. Per the germline V gene, CDR1 is SGHTA and CDR2 is FQGNSA. CDR3 size: 15 residues. The CDR3 nucleotides are TGTGCCAGCGAACCCGGAATCCCGGGGACCGGGGAGCTGTTTTTT. Protein product: CASEPGIPGTGELFF.

The chain recombines TRBV7-2 with TRBJ1-2; a possible D gene is TRBD1 (5 bases). The CDR3 sequence is 16 residues long. V shed 5 bases and J shed 0 bases, with 16 bases lying between them. CDR1 SGHTA and CDR2 FQGNSA come from the germline V gene. The DNA of the CDR3 is TGTGCCAGCAGCCGTCATATGACAGCAGCTAACTATGGCTACACCTTC. Translating it yields CASSRHMTAANYGYTF.

The chain employs TRBV2 and TRBJ2-7; D perhaps matches TRBD2 (6 bases). CDR1 is SNHLY, CDR2 FYNNEI, per germline. Deletions cut 7 bases from V and 0 bases from J, with 13 bases between. The CDR3 sequence is 14 residues long. CDR3 residues: CASTDAGLSYEQYF. For the CDR3, the DNA is TGTGCCAGCACTGACGCGGGGCTCTCCTACGAGCAGTACTTC. The full variable domain, completed using reference TRBV2 and TRBJ2-7, is EPEVTQTPSHQVTQMGQEVILRCVPISNHLYFYWYRQILGQKVEFLVSFYNNEISEKSEIFDDQFSVERPDGSNFTLKIRSTKLEDSAMYFCASTDAGLSYEQYFGPGTRLTVT.

Concerning this clone itself: A much larger clone differs by one base, so this may be a read error. The V gene is TRBV5-4, the J gene TRBJ1-1; D is unclear. Trimming took 0 bases from V and 0 from J, leaving 6 bases between them. The CDR3 is made up of 14 amino acids. Germline CDR1 reads SGHNT; CDR2 reads YYREEE (reference sequence). CDR3 residues: CASSLDSLNTEAFF. The CDR3 DNA is TGTGCCAGCAGCTTGGACAGCCTGAACACTGAAGCTTTCTTT.

The rearrangement joins TRBV7-2 to TRBJ2-5; tentative D call: TRBD2 (6 bases). This CDR3 contains 14 residues. Deletions cut 5 bases from V and 5 bases from J, with 15 bases between. Germline V gene lookup returns CDR1 SGHTA and CDR2 FQGNSA. Here the CDR3 reads CASSPRTILETQYF. DNA of the CDR3: TGTGCCAGCAGCCCCAGGACTATTCTCGAGACCCAGTACTTC.

The chain employs TRBV4-2 and TRBJ1-5; D not resolved. CDR1 and CDR2 (germline): LGHNA, YNFKEQ. The V end was cut by 2 bases, the J end by 6 bases, with 8 bases between. The CDR3 covers 13 residues. The CDR3 is CASSQSRSQPQHF. The DNA for the CDR3 is TGTGCCAGCAGCCAATCCAGGAGTCAGCCCCAGCATTTT.

This clone occurred a few times. The CDR3 here is CSAWDSYNEQFF. The CDR3 bases are TGCAGCGCGTGGGACAGTTACAATGAGCAGTTCTTC. The chain joins TRBV29-1 to TRBJ2-1, with TRBD1 matching over 7 bases. The CDR3 contains 12 residues. The germline gives CDR1 SQVTM, CDR2 ANQGSEA. The ends lost 7 bases at V and 4 bases at J; junction bases unmatched: 4.

The V call is TRBV7-2, the J call TRBJ2-7; D may be TRBD2 (5 bases). Trimming shortened V by 6 bases and J by 7 bases, and 16 bases separated the two germline ends. Germline values: CDR1 SGHTA, CDR2 FQGNSA. The CDR3 has 13 residues. The CDR3 region has the DNA TGTGCCAGCAGTCAAGGAGGCCCCCGAGAGCAGTACTTC. This gives the protein CASSQGGPREQYF. The full variable domain, rest sourced from reference TRBV7-2 and TRBJ2-7, is GAGVSQSPSNKVTEKGKDVELRCDPISGHTALYWYRQSLGQGLEFLIYFQGNSAPDKSGLPSDRFSAERTGGSVSTLTIQRTQQEDSAVYLCASSQGGPREQYFGPGTRLTVT.

The V call is TRBV11-2, the J call TRBJ2-1; the match to TRBD1 covers 8 bases. The CDR3 extends over 12 amino acids. CDR1 and CDR2 (germline): SGHAT, FQNNGV. V was pared by 3 bases and J by 15 bases, with 7 bases of the junction left unmatched. In DNA, the CDR3 is TGTGCCAGCAGCTTGGTAACAGGGGGTTCGTTCTTC. It translates to CASSLVTGGSFF. Drawing the rest from reference TRBV11-2 and TRBJ2-1, the complete variable domain is EAGVAQSPRYKIIEKRQSVAFWCNPISGHATLYWYQQILGQGPKLLIQFQNNGVVDDSQLPKDRFSAERLKGVDSTLKIQPAKLEDSAVYLCASSLVTGGSFFGPGTRLTVL.

The V call is TRBV11-3, the J call TRBJ2-2; TRBD2 matches 10 bases. This CDR3 region has 17 residues. J was trimmed by 1 base and V by 5 bases; bases with no gene match: 7. CDR1 is SGHNT and CDR2 is YENEEA in the germline V gene. DNA of the CDR3: TGTGCCAGCAGCCCGACCGGACTAGCGGAGAACACCGGGGAGCTGTTTTTT. Its translation: CASSPTGLAENTGELFF.

The V call is TRBV28, the J call TRBJ1-2, with D maybe TRBD1 (6 bases). The ends were cut back, 5 bases at V and 5 bases at J, with 21 bases in the middle. Per germline, CDR1 MDHEN and CDR2 SYDVKM. The CDR3 loop spans 16 amino acids. The CDR3 region has the DNA TGTGCCAGCAGTCCCCCCGGGACACTGGTAGAGTATGGCTACACCTTC. The encoded protein is CASSPPGTLVEYGYTF.

This sequence joins TRBV6-1 and TRBJ2-5, with D tentatively TRBD1 (6 bases). Germline V gene sequence: CDR1 MNHNS, CDR2 SASEGT. Deletions cut 8 bases from V and 1 base from J, with 14 bases between. The CDR3 runs to 14 residues. The CDR3 DNA reads as TGTGCCAGCTGTAACACAGGGTTCCAAGAGACCCAGTACTTC. Protein sequence: CASCNTGFQETQYF.

V and J are TRBV4-1 and TRBJ2-2; the D is unclear. The CDR3 is 15 residues long. Germline values: CDR1 MGHRA, CDR2 YSYEKL. V shed 0 bases and J shed 4 bases, with 9 bases lying between them. DNA for the CDR3: TGCGCCAGCAGCCAAGATCAGGCGCGCACCGGGGAGCTGTTTTTT. This encodes CASSQDQARTGELFF.

The count of this clone is one. CDR3 loop: CASSLGLAGVGPETQYF. The CDR3, as DNA: TGTGCCAGCAGCTTGGGACTAGCGGGAGTGGGCCCCGAGACCCAGTACTTC. The V call is TRBV5-8, the J call TRBJ2-5; TRBD2 matches 12 bases. V shed 0 bases, J shed 5 bases, and the junction held 8 bases outside the gene matches. There are 17 residues in the CDR3. Germline CDR1 is SGHTS and CDR2 is YDEGEE.

The J gene is TRBJ1-4, the V gene TRBV7-2; D is possibly TRBD1 (6 bases). The CDR3 consists of 14 residues. The V and J ends lost 5 bases and 8 bases respectively, with 15 bases between them. CDR1 SGHTA and CDR2 FQGNSA come from the germline V gene. Here the CDR3 reads CASSITRQVEKLFF. The DNA for the CDR3 is TGTGCCAGCAGCATAACCCGACAGGTCGAAAAACTGTTTTTT.

The count of this clone is one. The CDR3 sequence: CASSLADSNYGYTF. The CDR3 DNA is TGTGCCAGCTCACTTGCCGACAGTAACTATGGCTACACCTTC. This chain uses TRBV18 with TRBJ1-2; possibly TRBD1 for D (5 bases). Germline CDR1 KGHSH, CDR2 LQKENI. This CDR3 is built from 14 residues. The V gene lost 4 bases and the J gene lost 1 base, with 10 bases spanning the gap.

Concerning this clone: Given a far larger clone just one base away, this is likely a sequencing read error. This chain links TRBV28 with TRBJ2-1; no firm D call. The CDR3 sequence is 11 residues long. In germline, CDR1 is MDHEN, CDR2 SYDVKM. V gave up 7 bases and J gave up 3 bases, with 4 bases separating them. In DNA, the CDR3 is TGTGCCAGCAACTTCTACAATGAGCAGTTCTTC. This codes for CASNFYNEQFF.

V and J are TRBV11-3 and TRBJ2-5; D is undetermined. The germline V and J ends were trimmed by 5 bases and 2 bases, with 3 bases remaining between them. The germline gives CDR1 SGHNT, CDR2 YENEEA. The CDR3 spans 11 residues. Here the CDR3 reads CASSEQETQYF. CDR3 coding DNA: TGTGCCAGCAGCGAACAAGAGACCCAGTACTTC.

This chain connects TRBV27 to TRBJ2-2; maybe TRBD2 (6 bases). This CDR3 is built from 14 residues. Trimming removed 5 bases at V and 8 bases at J, with 15 bases between. CDR1 is MNHEY and CDR2 is SMNVEV in the germline V gene (reference sequence). Here the CDR3 DNA reads TGTGCCAGCAGTCCGGGACTTCTAACTGGGGAGCTGTTTTTT. The encoded protein is CASSPGLLTGELFF.

The rearrangement links TRBV7-9 to TRBJ2-2, with D unresolved. The CDR3 totals 14 residues. Trimming shortened V by 6 bases and J by 1 base, and 9 bases separated the two germline ends. Germline V CDR1 and CDR2: SEHNR, FQNEAQ (reference sequence). CDR3 DNA sequence: TGTGCCAGCAGTCCCGACTGGAACACCGGGGAGCTGTTTTTT. The encoded protein is CASSPDWNTGELFF.

The rearrangement uses TRBV18 and TRBJ2-5; 8 bases are a match to TRBD2. There are 14 residues in the CDR3. Per the germline V gene, CDR1 is KGHSH and CDR2 is LQKENI. The trim removed 4 bases at V and 0 bases at J, leaving 1 base unmatched. The DNA for the CDR3 is TGTGCCAGCTCACTAGCGGGAAACCAAGAGACCCAGTACTTC. It is translated as CASSLAGNQETQYF. Using reference TRBV18 and TRBJ2-5 for the parts outside the CDR3, the full variable domain is NAGVMQNPRHLVRRRGQEARLRCSPMKGHSHVYWYRQLPEEGLKFMVYLQKENIIDESGMPKERFSAEFPKEGPSILRIQQVVRGDSAAYFCASSLAGNQETQYFGPGTRLLVL.

This clone was seen a few times. The chain is built from TRBV7-3 and TRBJ2-1, with 8 positions matching TRBD2. The CDR3 runs to 13 residues. The V segment lost 2 bases and the J segment 9 bases; nucleotides outside the gene matches: 3. Germline CDR1 SGHTA, CDR2 FQGTGA. The CDR3 DNA follows: TGTGCCAGCAGCTTAGCGGGAGGTGGTGAGCAGTTCTTC. It specifies CASSLAGGGEQFF.

This chain joins TRBV30 and TRBJ1-4; D is possibly TRBD1 (5 bases). V lost 0 bases, J lost 7 bases, and 15 bases lay in between. CDR1 and CDR2 (germline): GTSNPN, SVGIG (reference sequence). The CDR3 runs 15 residues. In DNA form, the CDR3 reads TGTGCCTGGAGTGTGTCACCGGGAAGGGGTGAAAAACTGTTTTTT. Residues: CAWSVSPGRGEKLFF.